This TCR beta chain was obtained from a study of tumor-infiltrating lymphocytes in primary liver carcinoma. About the research overall: Subjects consisted of male and female patients aged 30 to 69 years.

In regard to this clonotype: The CDR3 end shows no conserved phenylalanine or tryptophan, and so a read error is likely.

The ends were cut back, 8 bases at V and 2 bases at J, with 7 bases in the middle. This CDR3 is 11 amino acids long. Germline V lookup: CDR1 MNHNS, CDR2 SASEGT. Taking about 18-31 mg of unsorted bulk tissue, the authors co-extracted RNA and DNA. Each tumor was sampled at four poles and its centre. A primer matching the constant region was used to make TCR beta cDNA from 500 ng of total RNA. Libraries of TCR beta came from three nested multiplex PCR rounds with slightly modified ARM-PCR. TRBV1-TRBV30 forward primers paired with a C-beta reverse primer drove the first two PCR rounds, about 10 cycles each. TCRdb passed the multiplex PCR reads through MiXCR, listing each CDR3 protein once. The data show roughly 70,000 distinct CDR3 sequences, approximately 74% seen once.

The TCR comes from a man aged 35-49 years with primary liver carcinoma and hepatitis B virus infection. Source material: liver tumor tissue from sampling region 4. The subset was: tumor region T4, right-lateral pole. V is TRBV6-1 and J is TRBJ2-7; D gene uncertain. In nucleotides, the CDR3 is TGTGCCAGCGCTAACGCCTACGAGCAGTACTTA. Its protein product is CASANAYEQYL.